This T cell receptor (beta chain) was sequenced in a study of blood T cells in healthy people across ages. The CDR3 is 16 residues long. Germline V gene lookup returns CDR1 SGHDT and CDR2 YYEEEE. V dropped 5 bases and J dropped 1 base, with 15 bases sitting between them. Primed by a sample-barcoded 5' primer and a J-beta primer mix, a second PCR proceeded for roughly 6 to 12 cycles. Every sample produced at least 2.5 million CDR3-containing paired-end reads. TCRdb reprocessed the 5' RACE reads with MiXCR, giving one entry per CDR3 protein. The sample lists around 1,500,000 distinct CDR3 sequences; about 43% were seen once.

This clonotype was obtained from a woman aged 18 to 35 in good health. This chain connects TRBV5-6 to TRBJ2-2; the D call may be TRBD1 or TRBD2 (5 bases each). The sample comprised blood. The CDR3 region is CASSLKGDLNTGELFF. CDR3 nucleotide sequence: TGTGCCAGCAGTCTGAAAGGGGACCTGAACACCGGGGAGCTGTTTTTT. The full variable domain, rest sourced from reference TRBV5-6 and TRBJ2-2, is DAGVTQSPTHLIKTRGQQVTLRCSPKSGHDTVSWYQQALGQGPQFIFQYYEEEERQRGNFPDRFSGHQFPNYSSELNVNALLLGDSALYLCASSLKGDLNTGELFFGEGSRLTVL.